These 15 T cell receptor beta chains came from one sample sequenced in a study of blood T cell repertoires in COVID-19. TCRdb's copy holds only in-frame clones and misses some; the assay was immunoSEQ multiplex PCR. The top ten clones hold under 15% of a sample with roughly 32,000 clones, approximately 71% of them seen once. The sequencing sample was made of peripheral blood. The receptors shown here come from a man aged 80 or over with active or convalescent COVID-19.

The chain combines TRBV9 with TRBJ2-1; 12 nucleotides line up with TRBD2. The junction had 7 bases not matched to a gene; V was cut back by 3 bases and J by 6 bases. The CDR3 length is 16 residues. The germline CDR1 and CDR2 sequences are SGDLS and YYNGEE. The CDR3 DNA follows: TGTGCCAGCAGCGATTTCCTAGCGGGAGGGCTCAATGAGCAGTTCTTC. This sequence encodes CASSDFLAGGLNEQFF.

This sequence joins TRBV2 and TRBJ2-2; 10 bases align to TRBD1. Germline trimming cut 8 bases from V and 3 bases from J; bases unmatched to any gene: 9. The CDR3 has 16 residues. Germline assignment: CDR1 SNHLY and CDR2 FYNNEI. This chain's CDR3 is CASDERTGGYTGELFF. As DNA, the CDR3 is TGTGCCAGCGATGAGAGGACAGGGGGTTACACCGGGGAGCTGTTTTTT.

The chain is built from TRBV3-1 (or the pseudogene TRBV3-2) and TRBJ2-7, with 9 bases matching TRBD2. The junction had 9 bases not matched to a gene; V was cut back by 4 bases and J by 2 bases. CDR1 and CDR2 (germline): LGHDT, YNNKEL (reference sequence). The CDR3 is 16 amino acids. DNA for the CDR3: TGTGCCAGCAGCCCCCCGGGGCTAGCGGGGACCTACGAGCAGTACTTC. Translating it yields CASSPPGLAGTYEQYF.

V is TRBV9 and J is TRBJ2-3; 9 bases fit TRBD2. The CDR3 has 14 residues. V lost 5 bases, J lost 2 bases, and 3 bases stayed unmatched. Germline CDR1 is SGDLS and CDR2 is YYNGEE. The CDR3 loop reads CASSLAGTTDTQYF. The CDR3 DNA follows: TGTGCCAGCAGTCTAGCGGGAACCACAGATACGCAGTATTTT.

This chain connects TRBV3-1 (or the pseudogene TRBV3-2) to TRBJ1-2, with 9 bases matching TRBD1. CDR1 is LGHDT, CDR2 YNNKEL, per germline (reference sequence). The CDR3 is made up of 14 amino acids. Trimming removed 3 bases from V and 3 bases from J; junction bases left unmatched: 2. The CDR3 is CASSHTGGHYGYTF. The CDR3 DNA follows: TGTGCCAGCAGCCATACAGGGGGCCACTATGGCTACACCTTC.

This clone was picked up one time. The chain has TRBV28 and TRBJ1-2, with 8 bases aligning to TRBD1. Germline CDR1 reads MDHEN; CDR2 reads SYDVKM. Unmatched junction bases numbered 8, after V lost 6 bases and J lost 8 bases. CDR3 length: 13 residues. DNA of the CDR3: TGTGCCAGCAGCGCAGGACAGGGCGGCGGCTACACCTTC. Translating it yields CASSAGQGGGYTF.

The V and J genes are TRBV2 and TRBJ2-5, with D unclear. Trimming removed 4 bases from V and 4 bases from J, with 7 bases in between. Germline CDR1 is SNHLY and CDR2 is FYNNEI. The CDR3 has 12 residues. The CDR3 DNA reads as TGTGCCAGCAGTGCCGTGAGAGAGACCCAGTACTTC. It specifies CASSAVRETQYF.

The chain is built from TRBV2 and TRBJ2-2; TRBD1 is a possible D gene (6 bases). This CDR3 is 13 amino acids long. Germline-derived CDR1 and CDR2 are SNHLY and FYNNEI. The ends were cut back, 6 bases at V and 5 bases at J, with 10 bases in the middle. The CDR3 spells CASRIGGTGELFF. The CDR3 DNA is TGTGCCAGCAGGATAGGGGGAACCGGGGAGCTGTTTTTT.

The J gene is TRBJ2-3, the V gene TRBV6-1; D is ambiguous. CDR3 length: 13 amino acids. In germline, CDR1 is MNHNS, CDR2 SASEGT. Trimming pared 3 bases from V and 7 bases from J, leaving 11 bases between. CDR3 nucleotides: TGTGCCAGCAGTGACCACGCGCGGAATACGCAGTATTTT. It yields the protein CASSDHARNTQYF.

About this clone: Additional DNA sequences in this sample encode the identical CDR3. V and J are TRBV10-3 and TRBJ2-1; 9 bases fit TRBD2. Looked up from germline, CDR1 is ENHRY and CDR2 is SYGVKD. J gave up 8 bases and V 7 bases, and 9 bases lay outside the gene matches. CDR3 length: 14 residues. The CDR3 sequence is CAIKPGLAGDEQFF. The CDR3 nucleotides are TGTGCCATCAAACCGGGATTAGCGGGAGATGAGCAGTTCTTC.

This sequence joins TRBV2 and TRBJ1-5, with TRBD1 identical over 9 bases. Looked up from germline, CDR1 is SNHLY and CDR2 is FYNNEI. V was clipped by 5 bases and J by 6 bases; unmatched bases: 8. The CDR3 runs 15 residues. CDR3 nucleotide sequence: TGTGCCAGCAGTCCGGACAGGGGTCGTGGTCAGCCCCAGCATTTT. The encoded protein is CASSPDRGRGQPQHF.

The table lists this clone with a count of one. The rearrangement joins TRBV6-5 to TRBJ1-2; 7 bases fit TRBD1. This CDR3 region has 16 residues. After removal of 0 bases from V and 4 bases from J, the junction contained 8 bases not matched to a gene. CDR1 MNHEY and CDR2 SVGAGI come from the germline V gene. The CDR3: CASSYSRTGIFYGYTF. Here the CDR3 DNA reads TGTGCCAGCAGTTACTCGAGGACAGGAATTTTCTATGGCTACACCTTC.

The chain couples TRBV3-1 (or the pseudogene TRBV3-2) to TRBJ2-1; 7 bases map to TRBD2. Germline values: CDR1 LGHDT, CDR2 YNNKEL (reference sequence). The CDR3 sequence is 16 residues long. Germline trimming cut 0 bases from V and 4 bases from J; bases unmatched to any gene: 6. For the CDR3, the DNA is TGTGCCAGCAGCCAAGAAAGTCTAGCGGATTACAATGAGCAGTTCTTC. Its protein is CASSQESLADYNEQFF.

V is TRBV6-2 or TRBV6-3 and J is TRBJ2-7, with 7 nucleotides matching TRBD1. The germline gives CDR1 MNHEY, CDR2 SVGEGT. The CDR3 is made up of 14 amino acids. The trim removed 3 bases at V and 4 bases at J, leaving 6 bases unmatched. The CDR3 is CASSYRQGPYEQYF. CDR3 coding DNA: TGTGCCAGCAGTTATCGACAGGGCCCTTACGAGCAGTACTTC.

CDR3 coding DNA: TGCAGTGCTAGTTTTGCGGATACGCAGTATTTT. Its translation is CSASFADTQYF. J is TRBJ2-3 and V is TRBV20-1; D unclear. CDR3 length equals 11 residues. Trimming cost V 3 bases and J 6 bases, with 7 bases left between them. CDR1 DFQATT and CDR2 SNEGSKA come from the germline V gene (reference sequence).